This note documents a single T cell receptor beta chain sequence. The protocol was immunoSEQ multiplex PCR, while the TCRdb copy is restricted to in-frame clones and leaves out a portion. The profile shows 150,000 to 180,000 clones, 80% to 90% of them singletons. The sample is drawn from a study of blood T cell repertoires in COVID-19. CDR1 and CDR2 (germline): SGHTA, FQGNSA. The CDR3 sequence is 13 residues long. Trimming removed 5 bases at V and 6 bases at J, with 14 bases between. The TCR sequence derives from a woman between 45 and 60 years old with acute or convalescent COVID-19. This chain uses TRBV7-2 with TRBJ2-7; the D gene is possibly TRBD2 (6 bases). Sequences were obtained from peripheral blood. CDR3 region: CASSPPTGSEQYF. In nucleotides, the CDR3 is TGTGCCAGCAGCCCCCCGACCGGGAGCGAGCAGTACTTC.